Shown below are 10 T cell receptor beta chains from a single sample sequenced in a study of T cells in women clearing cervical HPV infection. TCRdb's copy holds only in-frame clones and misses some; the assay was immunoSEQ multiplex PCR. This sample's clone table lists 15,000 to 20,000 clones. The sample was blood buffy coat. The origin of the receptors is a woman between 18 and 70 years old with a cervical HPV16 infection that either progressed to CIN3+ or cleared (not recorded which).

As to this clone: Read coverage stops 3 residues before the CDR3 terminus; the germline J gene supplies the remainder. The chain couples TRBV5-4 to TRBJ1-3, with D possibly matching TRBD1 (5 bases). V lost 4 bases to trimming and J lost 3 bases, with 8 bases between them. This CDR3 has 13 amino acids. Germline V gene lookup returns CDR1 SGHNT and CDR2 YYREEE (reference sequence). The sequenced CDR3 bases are TGTGCCAGCAGCCCTGACAGTGGAAACACC. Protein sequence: CASSPDSGNT. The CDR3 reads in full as CASSPDSGNTIYF.

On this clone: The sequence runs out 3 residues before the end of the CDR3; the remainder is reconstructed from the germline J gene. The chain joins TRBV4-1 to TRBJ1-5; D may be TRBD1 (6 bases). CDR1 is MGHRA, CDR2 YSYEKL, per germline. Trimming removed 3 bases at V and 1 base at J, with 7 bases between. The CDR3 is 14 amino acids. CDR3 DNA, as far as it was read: TGCGCCAGCAGCCATCAGGGGAGCAATCAGCCC. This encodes CASSHQGSNQP. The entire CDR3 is CASSHQGSNQPQHF.

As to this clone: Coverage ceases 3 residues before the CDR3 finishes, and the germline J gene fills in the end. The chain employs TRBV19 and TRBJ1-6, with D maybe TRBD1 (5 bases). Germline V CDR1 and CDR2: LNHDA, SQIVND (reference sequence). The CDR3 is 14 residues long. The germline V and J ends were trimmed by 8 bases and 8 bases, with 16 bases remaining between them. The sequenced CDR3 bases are TGTGCCAGTGGCAAGACAGTTAAGGATTCACCC. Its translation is CASGKTVKDSP. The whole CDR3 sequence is CASGKTVKDSPLHF.

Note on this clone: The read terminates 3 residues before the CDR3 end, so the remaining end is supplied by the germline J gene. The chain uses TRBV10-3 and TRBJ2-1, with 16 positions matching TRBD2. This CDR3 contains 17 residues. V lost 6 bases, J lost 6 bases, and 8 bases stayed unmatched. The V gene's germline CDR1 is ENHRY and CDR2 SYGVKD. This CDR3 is CAISRPGTSGGANEQFF. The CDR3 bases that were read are TGTGCCATCAGCAGACCCGGGACTAGCGGGGGGGCCAATGAG.

CDR3 DNA, as far as it was read: TGTGCCAGCAGTGAATGGCGGGGGGACACCGGGGAG. Translating gives CASSEWRGDTGE. The complete CDR3 reads CASSEWRGDTGELFF. J is TRBJ2-2 and V is TRBV2; the match to TRBD2 covers 8 bases. The read ends 3 residues early relative to the CDR3; the germline J gene fills the gap. The V and J ends lost 2 bases and 3 bases, in that order; junction bases with no gene match: 2. The CDR3 spans 15 residues. CDR1 SNHLY and CDR2 FYNNEI come from the germline V gene.

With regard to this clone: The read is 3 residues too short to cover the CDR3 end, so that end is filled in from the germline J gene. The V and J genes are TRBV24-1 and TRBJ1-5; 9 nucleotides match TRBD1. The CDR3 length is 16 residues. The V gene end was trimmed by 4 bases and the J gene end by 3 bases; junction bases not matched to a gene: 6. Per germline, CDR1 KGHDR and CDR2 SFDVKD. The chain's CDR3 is CATSDPTGGDNQPQHF. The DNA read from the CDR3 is TGTGCCACCAGTGACCCTACAGGGGGCGACAATCAGCCC.

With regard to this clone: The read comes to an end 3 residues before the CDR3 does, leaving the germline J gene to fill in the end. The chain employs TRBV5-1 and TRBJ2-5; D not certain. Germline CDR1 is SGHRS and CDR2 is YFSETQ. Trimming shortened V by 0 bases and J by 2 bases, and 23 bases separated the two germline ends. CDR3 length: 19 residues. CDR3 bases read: TGCGCCAGCAGCTTGGGGGCGCATGGCTCGGTAGTCAGGCAAGAGACC. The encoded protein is CASSLGAHGSVVRQET. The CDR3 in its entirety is CASSLGAHGSVVRQETQYF.

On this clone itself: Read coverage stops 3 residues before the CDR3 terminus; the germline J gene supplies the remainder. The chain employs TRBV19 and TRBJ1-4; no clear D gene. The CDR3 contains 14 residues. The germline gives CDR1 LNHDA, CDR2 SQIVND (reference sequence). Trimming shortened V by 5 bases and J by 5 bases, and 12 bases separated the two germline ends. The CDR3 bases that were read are TGTGCCAGTAGTGCCTGGACGGGGAATGAAAAA. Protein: CASSAWTGNEK. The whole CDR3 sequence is CASSAWTGNEKLFF.

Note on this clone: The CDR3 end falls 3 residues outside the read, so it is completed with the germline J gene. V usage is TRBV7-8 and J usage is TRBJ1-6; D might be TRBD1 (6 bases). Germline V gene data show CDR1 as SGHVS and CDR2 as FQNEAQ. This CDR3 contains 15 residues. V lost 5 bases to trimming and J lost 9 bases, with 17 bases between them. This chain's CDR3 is CASSPRTGQGSPLHF. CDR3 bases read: TGTGCCAGCAGCCCACGTACAGGGCAAGGTTCACCC.

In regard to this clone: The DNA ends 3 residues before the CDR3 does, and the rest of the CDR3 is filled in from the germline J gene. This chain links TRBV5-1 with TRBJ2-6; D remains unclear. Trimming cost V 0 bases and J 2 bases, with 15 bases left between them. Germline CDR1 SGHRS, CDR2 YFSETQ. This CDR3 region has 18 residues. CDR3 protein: CASSLGFELFAGANVLTF. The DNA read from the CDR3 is TGCGCCAGCAGCTTGGGGTTCGAGCTATTTGCTGGGGCCAACGTC.